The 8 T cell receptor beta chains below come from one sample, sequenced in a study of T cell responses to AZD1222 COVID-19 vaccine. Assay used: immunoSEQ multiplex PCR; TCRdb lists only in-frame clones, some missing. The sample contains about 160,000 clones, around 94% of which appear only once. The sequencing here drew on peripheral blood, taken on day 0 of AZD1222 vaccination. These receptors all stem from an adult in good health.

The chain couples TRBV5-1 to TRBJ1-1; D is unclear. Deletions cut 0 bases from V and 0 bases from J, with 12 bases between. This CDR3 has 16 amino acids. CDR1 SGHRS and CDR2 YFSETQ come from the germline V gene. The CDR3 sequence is CASSLVIRAMNTEAFF. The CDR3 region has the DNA TGCGCCAGCAGCTTGGTAATCCGCGCCATGAACACTGAAGCTTTCTTT.

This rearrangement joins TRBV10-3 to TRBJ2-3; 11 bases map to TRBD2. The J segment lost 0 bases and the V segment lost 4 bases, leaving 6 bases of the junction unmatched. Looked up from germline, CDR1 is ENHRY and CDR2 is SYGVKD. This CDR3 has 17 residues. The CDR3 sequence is CAISGQGTSGSTDTQYF. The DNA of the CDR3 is TGTGCCATCAGTGGTCAAGGGACTAGCGGAAGCACAGATACGCAGTATTTT.

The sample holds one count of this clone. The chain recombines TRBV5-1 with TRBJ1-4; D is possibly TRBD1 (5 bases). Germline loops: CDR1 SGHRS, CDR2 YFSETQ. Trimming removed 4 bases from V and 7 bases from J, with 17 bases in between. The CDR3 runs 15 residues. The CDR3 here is CASSTSGKPPEKLFF. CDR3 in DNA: TGCGCCAGCAGCACCTCAGGGAAGCCACCTGAAAAACTGTTTTTT.

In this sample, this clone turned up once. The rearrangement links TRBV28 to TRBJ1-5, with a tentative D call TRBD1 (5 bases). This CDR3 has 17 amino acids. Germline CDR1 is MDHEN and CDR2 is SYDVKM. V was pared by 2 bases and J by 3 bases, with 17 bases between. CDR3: CASSLGQGVRNNQPQHF. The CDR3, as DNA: TGTGCCAGCAGTTTAGGCCAGGGTGTTCGGAACAATCAGCCCCAGCATTTT.

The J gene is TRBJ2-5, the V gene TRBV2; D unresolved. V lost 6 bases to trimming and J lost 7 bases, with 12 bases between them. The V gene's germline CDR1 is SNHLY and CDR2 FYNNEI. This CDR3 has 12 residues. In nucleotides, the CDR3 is TGTGCCAGCAGGCCCGGTCAGGCGACCCAGTACTTC. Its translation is CASRPGQATQYF.

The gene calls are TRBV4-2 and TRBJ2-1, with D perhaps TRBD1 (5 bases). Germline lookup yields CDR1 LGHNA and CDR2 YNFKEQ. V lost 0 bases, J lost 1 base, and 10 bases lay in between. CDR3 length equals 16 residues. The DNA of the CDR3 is TGTGCCAGCAGCCAAGATGGTGCAGGGTCCTACAATGAGCAGTTCTTC. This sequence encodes CASSQDGAGSYNEQFF.

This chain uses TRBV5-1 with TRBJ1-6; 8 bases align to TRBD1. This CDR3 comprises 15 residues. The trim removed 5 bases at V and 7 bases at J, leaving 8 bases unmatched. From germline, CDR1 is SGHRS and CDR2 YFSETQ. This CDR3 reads CASSYHRGENSPLHF. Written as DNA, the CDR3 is TGCGCCAGCAGTTACCACAGGGGGGAAAATTCACCCCTCCACTTT.

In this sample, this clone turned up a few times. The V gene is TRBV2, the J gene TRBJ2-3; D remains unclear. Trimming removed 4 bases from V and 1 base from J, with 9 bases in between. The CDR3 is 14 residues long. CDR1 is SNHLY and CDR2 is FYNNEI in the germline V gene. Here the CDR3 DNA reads TGTGCCAGCAGTGTAGGGTTGCGCACAGATACGCAGTATTTT. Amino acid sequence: CASSVGLRTDTQYF.